The 7 T cell receptor beta chains below all came from one sample that was sequenced in a study of technical replicates of blood from several donors. Profiling relied on immunoSEQ multiplex PCR, and the TCRdb table lists in-frame clones only, not all of them. This sample has some 93,000 clones, with roughly 96% found just once. The specimen was T cells isolated from PBMCs. The source is a human donor in good health.

The chain joins TRBV2 to TRBJ1-1; D remains unclear. V was clipped by 9 bases and J by 2 bases, with 16 bases between them. Germline CDR1 SNHLY, CDR2 FYNNEI. The CDR3 is 14 amino acids. The CDR3 DNA follows: TGTGCCAGGAATAACGGGGATTTCAACACTGAAGCTTTCTTT. Protein: CARNNGDFNTEAFF.

The chain couples TRBV19 to TRBJ1-2; D perhaps matches TRBD1 (6 bases). Trimming left V 6 bases short and J 2 bases short, with 16 bases between. The CDR3 is 15 residues long. Germline V CDR1 and CDR2: LNHDA, SQIVND (reference sequence). DNA for the CDR3: TGTGCCAGTAGACGCAGGGGAACTCAAAACTATGGCTACACCTTC. Protein product: CASRRRGTQNYGYTF.

The rearrangement uses TRBV2 and TRBJ1-2; the match to TRBD1 covers 8 bases. Germline V gene lookup returns CDR1 SNHLY and CDR2 FYNNEI. Trimming cost V 5 bases and J 6 bases; bases outside gene matches: 2. The CDR3 spans 12 residues. The CDR3 spells CASSYRGDGYTF. CDR3 DNA: TGTGCCAGCAGTTACAGGGGGGATGGCTACACCTTC. Supplemented by reference TRBV2 and TRBJ1-2, the full variable domain reads EPEVTQTPSHQVTQMGQEVILRCVPISNHLYFYWYRQILGQKVEFLVSFYNNEISEKSEIFDDQFSVERPDGSNFTLKIRSTKLEDSAMYFCASSYRGDGYTFGSGTRLTVV.

The CDR3 region has the DNA TGTGCCAGCTCACCATCCACAGGGTACGAGACCCAGTACTTC. As protein: CASSPSTGYETQYF. The chain is built from TRBV18 and TRBJ2-5, with D perhaps matching TRBD1 (6 bases). Trimming shortened V by 2 bases and J by 5 bases, and 12 bases separated the two germline ends. Germline-derived CDR1 and CDR2 are KGHSH and LQKENI. This CDR3 has 14 residues.

The chain recombines TRBV28 with TRBJ1-3; D ambiguous. The CDR3 is 16 residues long. Per the germline V gene, CDR1 is MDHEN and CDR2 is SYDVKM. Trimming stripped 5 bases from V and 2 bases from J, with 16 bases between. The CDR3 nucleotides are TGTGCCAGCAGTCCTCTCGGAGTCTATGCTGGAAACACCATATATTTT. As protein: CASSPLGVYAGNTIYF. Full variable domain (outside the CDR3, taken from reference TRBV28 and TRBJ1-3): DVKVTQSSRYLVKRTGEKVFLECVQDMDHENMFWYRQDPGLGLRLIYFSYDVKMKEKGDIPEGYSVSREKKERFSLILESASTNQTSMYLCASSPLGVYAGNTIYFGEGSWLTVV.

The V gene is TRBV25-1, the J gene TRBJ1-1; 9 bases agree with TRBD1. J gave up 4 bases and V 2 bases, and 5 bases lay outside the gene matches. The germline V gene encodes CDR1 MGHDK and CDR2 SYGVNS. The CDR3 length is 15 residues. The CDR3 loop reads CASSEQTGGSTEAFF. CDR3 nucleotides: TGTGCCAGCAGTGAACAGACAGGGGGTAGCACTGAAGCTTTCTTT.

In this sample, this clone turned up once. The chain uses TRBV28 and TRBJ1-5, with 10 nucleotides matching TRBD1. The V segment lost 5 bases and the J segment 3 bases; nucleotides outside the gene matches: 4. Germline V lookup: CDR1 MDHEN, CDR2 SYDVKM. The CDR3 totals 15 residues. This CDR3 reads CASSPGTGVNQPQHF. CDR3 sequence (DNA): TGTGCCAGCAGTCCCGGGACAGGGGTCAATCAGCCCCAGCATTTT. The full variable domain, completed using reference TRBV28 and TRBJ1-5, is DVKVTQSSRYLVKRTGEKVFLECVQDMDHENMFWYRQDPGLGLRLIYFSYDVKMKEKGDIPEGYSVSREKKERFSLILESASTNQTSMYLCASSPGTGVNQPQHFGDGTRLSIL.